This entry features one TCR beta chain sequence. What it binds is not known. Here immunoSEQ multiplex PCR was the method, and the copy in TCRdb shows in-frame clones only, minus some. The top ten clones hold around 6.1% of a sample with some 20,000 clones, 75% to 95% of them seen once. This sample is part of a study of lymphopenia after photon versus proton radiotherapy. Findings and limits, study-wide: After lymphocyte nadir, photon-treated repertoires showed oligoclonal expansion, especially CD8+ Temra.

V trimming: 0 bases; J trimming: 4 bases; junction bases outside the gene matches: 3. CDR3 length: 15 amino acids. Germline lookup yields CDR1 MNHEY and CDR2 SVGAGI. The TCR comes from a man aged 55 to 70 with pancreatic cancer. The chain carries TRBV6-5 and TRBJ1-5; TRBD1 agrees at 7 bases. The sequences come from peripheral blood, collected from a patient treated with photon-based radiotherapy. CDR3 protein: CASSYSRGPNQPQHF. CDR3 nucleotides: TGTGCCAGCAGTTACTCTAGGGGGCCAAATCAGCCCCAGCATTTT.